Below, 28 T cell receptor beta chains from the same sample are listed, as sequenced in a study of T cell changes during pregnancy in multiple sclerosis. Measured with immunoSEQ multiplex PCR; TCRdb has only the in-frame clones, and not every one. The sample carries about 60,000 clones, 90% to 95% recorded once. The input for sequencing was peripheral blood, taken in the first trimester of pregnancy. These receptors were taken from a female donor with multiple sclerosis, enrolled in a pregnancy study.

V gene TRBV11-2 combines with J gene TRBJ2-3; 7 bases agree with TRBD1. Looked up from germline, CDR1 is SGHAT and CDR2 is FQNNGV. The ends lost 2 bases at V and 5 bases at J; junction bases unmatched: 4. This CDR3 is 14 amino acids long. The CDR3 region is CASSLPAGGDTQYF. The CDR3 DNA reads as TGTGCCAGCAGCTTACCGGCAGGGGGAGATACGCAGTATTTT.

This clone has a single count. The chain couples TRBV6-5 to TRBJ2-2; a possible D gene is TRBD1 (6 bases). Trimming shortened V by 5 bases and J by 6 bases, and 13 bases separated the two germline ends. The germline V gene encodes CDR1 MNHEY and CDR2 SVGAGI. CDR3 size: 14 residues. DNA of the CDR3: TGTGCCAGCAGTACGACCCAGGGGCCCGGGGAGCTGTTTTTT. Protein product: CASSTTQGPGELFF.

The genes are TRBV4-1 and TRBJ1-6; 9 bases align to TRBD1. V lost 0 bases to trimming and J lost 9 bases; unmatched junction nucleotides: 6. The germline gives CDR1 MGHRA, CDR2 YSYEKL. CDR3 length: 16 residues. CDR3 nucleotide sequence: TGCGCCAGCAGCCAAGACATCGGGACAGGGATTTCACCCCTCCACTTT. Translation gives CASSQDIGTGISPLHF.

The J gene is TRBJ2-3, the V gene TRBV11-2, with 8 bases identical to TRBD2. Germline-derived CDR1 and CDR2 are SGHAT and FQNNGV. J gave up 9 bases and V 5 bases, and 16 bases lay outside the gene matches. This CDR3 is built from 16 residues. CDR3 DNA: TGTGCCAGCAGCCCAATAGCGGGGCCGAGGGTGTCAACGCAGTATTTT. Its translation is CASSPIAGPRVSTQYF. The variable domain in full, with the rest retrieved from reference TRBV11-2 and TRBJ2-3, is EAGVAQSPRYKIIEKRQSVAFWCNPISGHATLYWYQQILGQGPKLLIQFQNNGVVDDSQLPKDRFSAERLKGVDSTLKIQPAKLEDSAVYLCASSPIAGPRVSTQYFGPGTRLTVL.

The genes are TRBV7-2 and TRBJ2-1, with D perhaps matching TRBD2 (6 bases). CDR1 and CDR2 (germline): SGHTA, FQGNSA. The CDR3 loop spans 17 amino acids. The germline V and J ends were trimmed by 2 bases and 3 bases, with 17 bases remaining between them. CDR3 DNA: TGTGCCAGCAGCTTATGGTCTGAGGGACTGGTCTACAATGAGCAGTTCTTC. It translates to CASSLWSEGLVYNEQFF.

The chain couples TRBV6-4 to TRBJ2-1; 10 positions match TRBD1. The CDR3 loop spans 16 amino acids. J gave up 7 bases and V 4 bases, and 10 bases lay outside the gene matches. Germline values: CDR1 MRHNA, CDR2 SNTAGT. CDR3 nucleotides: TGTGCCAGCAGTGGGGCCCCGGGACAGGGGTCAAATGAGCAGTTCTTC. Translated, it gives CASSGAPGQGSNEQFF.

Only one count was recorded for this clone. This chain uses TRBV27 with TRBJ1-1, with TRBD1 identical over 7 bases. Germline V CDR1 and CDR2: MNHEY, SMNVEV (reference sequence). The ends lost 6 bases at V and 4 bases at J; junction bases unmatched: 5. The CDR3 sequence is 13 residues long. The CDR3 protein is CASSRGGGTEAFF. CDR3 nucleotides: TGTGCCAGCAGCCGAGGGGGCGGCACTGAAGCTTTCTTT.

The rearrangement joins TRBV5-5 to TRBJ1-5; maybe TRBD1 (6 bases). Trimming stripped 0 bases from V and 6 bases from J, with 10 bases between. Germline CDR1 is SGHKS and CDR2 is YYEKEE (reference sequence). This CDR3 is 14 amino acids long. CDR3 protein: CASSLGTGPQPQHF. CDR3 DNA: TGTGCCAGCAGCTTGGGAACAGGGCCTCAGCCCCAGCATTTT.

CDR3 amino acids: CASSLDRGALGYTF. The DNA of the CDR3 is TGTGCCAGCAGCCTGGACAGGGGGGCCCTTGGCTACACCTTC. The chain has TRBV27 and TRBJ1-2; 10 bases align to TRBD1. V shed 6 bases and J 7 bases; nucleotides not matched to a gene: 8. Germline V gene data show CDR1 as MNHEY and CDR2 as SMNVEV (reference sequence). CDR3 size: 14 residues.

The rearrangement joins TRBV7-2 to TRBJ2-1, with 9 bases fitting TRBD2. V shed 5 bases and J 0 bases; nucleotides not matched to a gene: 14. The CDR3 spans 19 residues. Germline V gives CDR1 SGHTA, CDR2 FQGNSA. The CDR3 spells CASSLGLAGVVSSYNEQFF. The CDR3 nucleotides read TGTGCCAGCAGCCTGGGGTTAGCGGGGGTGGTGAGCTCCTACAATGAGCAGTTCTTC.

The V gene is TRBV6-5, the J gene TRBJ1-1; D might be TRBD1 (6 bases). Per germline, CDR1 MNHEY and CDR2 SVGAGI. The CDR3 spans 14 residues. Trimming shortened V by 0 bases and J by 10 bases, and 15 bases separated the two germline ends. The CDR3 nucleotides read TGTGCCAGCAGTTACTCCGGGACAAAAATGGGAGCTTTCTTT. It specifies CASSYSGTKMGAFF.

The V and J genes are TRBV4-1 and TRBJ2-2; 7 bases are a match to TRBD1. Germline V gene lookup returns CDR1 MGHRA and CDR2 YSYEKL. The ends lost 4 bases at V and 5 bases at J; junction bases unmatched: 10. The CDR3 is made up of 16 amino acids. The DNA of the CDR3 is TGCGCCAGCAGCCGACCCTACGACAGGGAAACCGGGGAGCTGTTTTTT. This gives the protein CASSRPYDRETGELFF.

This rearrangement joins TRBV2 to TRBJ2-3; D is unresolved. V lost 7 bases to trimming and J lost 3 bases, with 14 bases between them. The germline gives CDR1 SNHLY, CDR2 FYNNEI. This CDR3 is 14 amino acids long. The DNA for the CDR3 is TGTGCCAGCAACTCGTTGACAACAACAGATACGCAGTATTTT. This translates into CASNSLTTTDTQYF.

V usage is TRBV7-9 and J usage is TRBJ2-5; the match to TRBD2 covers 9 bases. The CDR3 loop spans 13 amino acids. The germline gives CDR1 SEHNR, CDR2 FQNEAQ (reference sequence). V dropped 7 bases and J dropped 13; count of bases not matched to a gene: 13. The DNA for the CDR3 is TGTGCCAGCACCACCTCGGCGGGGGGGGTGCCGTACTTC. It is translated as CASTTSAGGVPYF.

The CDR3 bases are TGCAGCGTTCTTGGAGGACAGCAAGACTACGAGCAGTACTTC. This gives the protein CSVLGGQQDYEQYF. V gene TRBV29-1 combines with J gene TRBJ2-7; D may be TRBD1 (6 bases). The germline V gene has CDR1 SQVTM and CDR2 ANQGSEA. Trimming shortened V by 5 bases and J by 3 bases, and 17 bases separated the two germline ends. The CDR3 is 14 amino acids.

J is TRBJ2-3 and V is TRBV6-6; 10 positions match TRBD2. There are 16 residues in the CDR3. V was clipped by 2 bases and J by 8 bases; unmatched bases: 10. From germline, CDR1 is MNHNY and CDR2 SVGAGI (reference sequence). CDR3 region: CASSYDSGGPGGTQYF. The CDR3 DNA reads TGTGCCAGCAGTTACGATAGCGGGGGGCCTGGAGGTACGCAGTATTTT.

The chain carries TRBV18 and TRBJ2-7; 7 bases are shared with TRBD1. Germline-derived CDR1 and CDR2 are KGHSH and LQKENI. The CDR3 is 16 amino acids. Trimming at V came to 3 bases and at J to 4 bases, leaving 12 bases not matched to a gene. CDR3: CASSPPDRAYVYEQYF. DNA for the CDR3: TGTGCCAGCTCACCTCCCGACAGGGCATACGTATACGAGCAGTACTTC.

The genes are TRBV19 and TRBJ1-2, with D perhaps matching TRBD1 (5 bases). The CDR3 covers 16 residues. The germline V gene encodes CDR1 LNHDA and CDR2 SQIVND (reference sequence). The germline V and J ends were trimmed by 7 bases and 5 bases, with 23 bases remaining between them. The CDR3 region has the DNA TGTGCCAGTACCCAATCGGGGGAGTCGGGGGGATATGGCTACACCTTC. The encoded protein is CASTQSGESGGYGYTF.

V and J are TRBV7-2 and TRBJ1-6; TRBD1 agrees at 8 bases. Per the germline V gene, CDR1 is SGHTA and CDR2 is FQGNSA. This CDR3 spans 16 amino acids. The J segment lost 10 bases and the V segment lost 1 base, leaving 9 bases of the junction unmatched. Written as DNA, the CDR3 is TGTGCCAGCAGCTTAGGCCCGACAGGGGAACTCTCACCCCTCCACTTT. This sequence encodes CASSLGPTGELSPLHF.

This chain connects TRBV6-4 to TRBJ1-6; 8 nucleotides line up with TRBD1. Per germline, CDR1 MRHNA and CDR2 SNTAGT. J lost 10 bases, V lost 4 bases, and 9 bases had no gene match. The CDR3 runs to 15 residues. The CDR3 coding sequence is TGTGCCAGCAGTGCCCAAGGACAGGGAGGGTCACCCCTCCACTTT. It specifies CASSAQGQGGSPLHF.

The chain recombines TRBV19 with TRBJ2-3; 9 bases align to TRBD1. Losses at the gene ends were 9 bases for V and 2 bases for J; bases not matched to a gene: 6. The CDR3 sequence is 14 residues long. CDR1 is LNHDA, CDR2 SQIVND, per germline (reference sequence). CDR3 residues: CASAGQGPTDTQYF. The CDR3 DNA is TGTGCCAGCGCCGGACAGGGGCCCACAGATACGCAGTATTTT.

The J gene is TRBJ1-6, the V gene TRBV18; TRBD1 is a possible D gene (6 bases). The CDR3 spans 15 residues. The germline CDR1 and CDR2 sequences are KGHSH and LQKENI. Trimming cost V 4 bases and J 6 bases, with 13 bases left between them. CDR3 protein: CASSLLQGANSPLHF. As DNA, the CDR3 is TGTGCCAGCTCACTGTTACAGGGCGCTAATTCACCCCTCCACTTT.

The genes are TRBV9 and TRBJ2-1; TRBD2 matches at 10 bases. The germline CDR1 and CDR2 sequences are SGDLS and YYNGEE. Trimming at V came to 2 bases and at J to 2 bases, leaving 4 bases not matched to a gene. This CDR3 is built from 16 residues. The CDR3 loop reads CASSVGAGGPYNEQFF. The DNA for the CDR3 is TGTGCCAGCAGCGTCGGAGCGGGGGGGCCCTACAATGAGCAGTTCTTC.

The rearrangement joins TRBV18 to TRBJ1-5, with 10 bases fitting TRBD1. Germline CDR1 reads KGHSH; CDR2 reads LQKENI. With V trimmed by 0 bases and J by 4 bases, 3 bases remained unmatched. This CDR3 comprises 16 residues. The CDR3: CASSPPGTGANQPQHF. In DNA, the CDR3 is TGTGCCAGCTCACCACCCGGGACAGGGGCAAATCAGCCCCAGCATTTT.

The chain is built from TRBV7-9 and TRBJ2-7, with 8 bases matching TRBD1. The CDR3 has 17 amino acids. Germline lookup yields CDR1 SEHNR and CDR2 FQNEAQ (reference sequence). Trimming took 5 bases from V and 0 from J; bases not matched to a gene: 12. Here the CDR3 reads CASSRDRSRTSSYEQYF. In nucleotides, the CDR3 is TGTGCCAGCAGCCGGGACAGGTCCCGTACTAGCTCCTACGAGCAGTACTTC.

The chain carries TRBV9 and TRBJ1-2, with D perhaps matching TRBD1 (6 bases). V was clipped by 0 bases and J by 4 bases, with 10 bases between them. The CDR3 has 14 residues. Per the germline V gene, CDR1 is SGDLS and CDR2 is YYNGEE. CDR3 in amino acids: CASSVAEGGYGYTF. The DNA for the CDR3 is TGTGCCAGCAGCGTAGCGGAAGGGGGCTATGGCTACACCTTC.

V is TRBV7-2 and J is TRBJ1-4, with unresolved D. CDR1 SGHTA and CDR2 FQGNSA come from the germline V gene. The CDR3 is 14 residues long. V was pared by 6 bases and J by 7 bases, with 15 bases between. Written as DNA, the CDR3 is TGTGCCAGCAGTTTTACCCTCCCCAGTGAAAAACTGTTTTTT. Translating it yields CASSFTLPSEKLFF.

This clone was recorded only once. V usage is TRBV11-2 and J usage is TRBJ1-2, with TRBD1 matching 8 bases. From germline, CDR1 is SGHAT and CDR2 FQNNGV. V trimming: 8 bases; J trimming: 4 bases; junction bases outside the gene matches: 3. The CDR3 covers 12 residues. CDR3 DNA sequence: TGTGCCAGCGGACAGGGTCTCTATGGCTACACCTTC. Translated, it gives CASGQGLYGYTF.